This TCR beta chain was sequenced for a study of neoadjuvant anti-PD-1 for oral cavity cancer. Study as a whole: Patients without progression received a fourth nivolumab dose around day 43, then surgical resection on days 50-56.

Produced via immunoSEQ multiplex PCR; TCRdb's table is partial and in-frame only. This sample yields 15,000 to 20,000 clones, of which roughly 69% are seen a single time; roughly 2.8% belongs to the top ten. This CDR3 contains 16 residues. V lost 0 bases and J lost 5, with 16 bases in between. CDR1 and CDR2 from the germline V gene are MGHDK and SYGVNS. The J gene is TRBJ2-5, the V gene TRBV25-1; no clear D. Sample: PBMCs, taken before nivolumab (anti-PD-1) treatment. This TCR derives from a person between 35 and 79 years old with oral cavity squamous cell carcinoma. CDR3: CASSEYGTPREETQYF. The CDR3 DNA follows: TGTGCCAGCAGTGAATATGGTACTCCTCGAGAGGAGACCCAGTACTTC.